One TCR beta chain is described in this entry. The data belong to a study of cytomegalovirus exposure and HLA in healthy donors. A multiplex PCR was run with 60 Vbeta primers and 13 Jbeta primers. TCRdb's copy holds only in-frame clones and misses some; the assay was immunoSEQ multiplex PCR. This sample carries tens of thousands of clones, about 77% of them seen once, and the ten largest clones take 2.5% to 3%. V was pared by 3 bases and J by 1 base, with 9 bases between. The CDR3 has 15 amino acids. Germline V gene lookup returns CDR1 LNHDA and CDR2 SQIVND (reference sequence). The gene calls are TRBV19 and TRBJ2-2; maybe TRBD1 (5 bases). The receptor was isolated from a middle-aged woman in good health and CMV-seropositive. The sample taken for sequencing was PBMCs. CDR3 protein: CASSIRQRNTGELFF. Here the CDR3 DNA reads TGTGCCAGTAGTATTCGACAGCGGAACACCGGGGAGCTGTTTTTT.